The clone carrying this TCR beta chain was counted ten times or more. This specimen comes from a study of T cells after yellow fever vaccination. Germline V gene lookup returns CDR1 DFQATT and CDR2 SNEGSKA (reference sequence). The CDR3 runs to 14 residues. Trimming removed 4 bases from V and 5 bases from J, with 15 bases in between. In TCRdb, the 5' RACE reads were re-called with MiXCR into one record per CDR3 protein. The sample consists of approximately 69,000 distinct CDR3 sequences, approximately 5% of them appearing once. The V and J genes are TRBV20-1 and TRBJ2-1; unclear D gene. This clonotype was sampled from a man between 18 and 35 years old who received the YFV17D yellow fever vaccine. Sequenced here: CD4+ T cells sorted from PBMCs, sampled about 2 weeks after the first yellow fever vaccination. CDR3 sequence reads: CSAIEGSQNNEQFF. The DNA of the CDR3 is TGCAGTGCTATAGAAGGGTCCCAAAACAATGAGCAGTTCTTC.